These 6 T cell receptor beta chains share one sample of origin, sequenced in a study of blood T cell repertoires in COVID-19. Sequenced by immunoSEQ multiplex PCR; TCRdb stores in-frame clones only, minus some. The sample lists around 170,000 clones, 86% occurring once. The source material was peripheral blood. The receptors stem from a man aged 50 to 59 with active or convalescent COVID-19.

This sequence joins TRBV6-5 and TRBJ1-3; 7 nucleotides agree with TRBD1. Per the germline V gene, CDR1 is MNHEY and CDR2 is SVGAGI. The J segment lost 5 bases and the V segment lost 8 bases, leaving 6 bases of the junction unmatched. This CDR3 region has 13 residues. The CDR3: CASWDSSRNTIYF. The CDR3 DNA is TGTGCCAGCTGGGACAGTTCTCGAAACACCATATATTTT.

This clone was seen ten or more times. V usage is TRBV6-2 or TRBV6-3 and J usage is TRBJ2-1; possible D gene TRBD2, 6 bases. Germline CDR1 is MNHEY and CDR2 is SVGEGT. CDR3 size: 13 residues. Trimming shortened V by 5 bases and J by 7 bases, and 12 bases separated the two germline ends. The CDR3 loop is CASSATRWNEQFF. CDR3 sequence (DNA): TGTGCCAGCAGTGCGACTAGATGGAATGAGCAGTTCTTC.

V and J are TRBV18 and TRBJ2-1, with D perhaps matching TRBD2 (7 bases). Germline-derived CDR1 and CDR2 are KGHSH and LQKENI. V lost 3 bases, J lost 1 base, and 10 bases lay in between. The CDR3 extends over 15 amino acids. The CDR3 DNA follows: TGTGCCAGCTCACCGGGGGGGCGGTCCTACAATGAGCAGTTCTTC. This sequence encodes CASSPGGRSYNEQFF.

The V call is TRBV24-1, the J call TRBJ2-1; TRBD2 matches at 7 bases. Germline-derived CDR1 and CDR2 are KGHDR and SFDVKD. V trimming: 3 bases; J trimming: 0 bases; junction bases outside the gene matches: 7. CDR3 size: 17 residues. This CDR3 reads CATSDGGAGNSYNEQFF. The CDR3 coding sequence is TGTGCCACCAGTGATGGGGGAGCGGGAAACTCCTACAATGAGCAGTTCTTC.

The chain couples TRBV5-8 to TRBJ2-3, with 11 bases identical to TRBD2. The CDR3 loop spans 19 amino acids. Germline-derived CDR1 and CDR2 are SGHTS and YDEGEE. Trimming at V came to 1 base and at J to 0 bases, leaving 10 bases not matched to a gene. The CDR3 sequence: CASSLRVAGGPRSTDTQYF. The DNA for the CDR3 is TGTGCCAGCAGCTTGCGTGTAGCGGGAGGGCCGCGAAGCACAGATACGCAGTATTTT.

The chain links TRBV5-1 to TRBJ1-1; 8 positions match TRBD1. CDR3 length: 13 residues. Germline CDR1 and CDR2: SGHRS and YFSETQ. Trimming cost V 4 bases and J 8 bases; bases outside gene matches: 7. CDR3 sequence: CASSPGTGAEAFF. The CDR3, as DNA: TGCGCCAGCAGCCCAGGGACAGGAGCAGAAGCTTTCTTT.